A selection of T cell receptor beta chains follows, all from one sample in a study of somatic mutations in cytotoxic T cells in rheumatoid arthritis. Sequenced by immunoSEQ multiplex PCR; TCRdb stores in-frame clones only, minus some. This table has roughly 13,000 clones, 60% to 85% appearing once. Sequencing was performed on CD8+ T cells sorted from blood. All receptors derive from an adult with rheumatoid arthritis. CDR3s include the opening cysteine and the closing phenylalanine or tryptophan. A D gene is named only where the DNA matches it firmly. Where a row states a size, it is once, few, many or the class of an expanded clone; other rows omit it.

v_gene	j_gene	d_gene	abundance	CDR3nt	CDR3aa
TRBV5-6	TRBJ2-2	TRBD1	once	TGTGCCAGCAGCTGGGGACAGAGCACCGGGGAGCTGTTTTTT	CASSWGQSTGELFF
TRBV27	TRBJ2-1	NA	NA	TGTGCCAGCAGTACCGCCTCAGGGAAGGGATCCTACAATGAGCAGTTCTTC	CASSTASGKGSYNEQFF
TRBV11-2	TRBJ2-5	NA	NA	TGTGCCAGCAGCTCAGTAGGCGAGACCCAGTACTTC	CASSSVGETQYF
TRBV19	TRBJ2-1	NA	NA	TGTGCCAGTAGTACTCCGGGACTTTTCCGGAAGAGCTCCTACAATGAGCAGTTCTTC	CASSTPGLFRKSSYNEQFF
TRBV4-2	TRBJ2-3	TRBD2	NA	TGTGCCAGCAGGCAACTAGCGGGCCACACAGATACGCAGTATTTT	CASRQLAGHTDTQYF
TRBV9	TRBJ2-4	NA	NA	TGTGCCAGCAACACCAATGGGAAGGACATTCAGTACTTC	CASNTNGKDIQYF
TRBV7-9	TRBJ2-5	NA	NA	TGTGCCAGCAGCCCGACTAGGCCGCAAGAGACCCAGTACTTC	CASSPTRPQETQYF
TRBV7-9	TRBJ1-1	NA	NA	TGTGCCAGCAGCTACCAAGGGCGGGGGGGTCACACTGAAGCTTTCTTT	CASSYQGRGGHTEAFF
TRBV7-3	TRBJ2-2	NA	NA	TGTGCCAGCAGCCCTGCGGGTATTAACACCGGGGAGCTGTTTTTT	CASSPAGINTGELFF
TRBV4-1	TRBJ2-6	NA	NA	TGCGCCAGCAGCCAAGATGCAGGGGCCAACGTCCTGACTTTC	CASSQDAGANVLTF
TRBV2	TRBJ1-2	TRBD1	NA	TGTGCCATCTTTGACAGGGGACACTATGGCTACACCTTC	CAIFDRGHYGYTF
TRBV7-3	TRBJ2-3	TRBD2	NA	TGTGCCAGCAGCGCCCGGGGGGGCCACACGCAGTATTTT	CASSARGGHTQYF
TRBV6-1	TRBJ1-1	NA	medium-sized	TGTGCCAGCAGTGAACAGTACACTGAAGCTTTCTTT	CASSEQYTEAFF
TRBV5-6	TRBJ1-1	TRBD1	few	TGTGCCAGCAGCTCGGGGACAGTCCCATTGAACACTGAAGCTTTCTTT	CASSSGTVPLNTEAFF
TRBV2	TRBJ2-1	TRBD2	NA	TGTGCCAGCAGTCTAGCGGGAGCTTTAGATGAGCAGTTCTTC	CASSLAGALDEQFF
TRBV9	TRBJ1-4	TRBD1	NA	TGTGCCAGCAGCGCCTCCGGGACAGGCACTGAAAAACTGTTTTTT	CASSASGTGTEKLFF
TRBV27	TRBJ2-2	NA	NA	TGTGCCAGCAGTCCACCCTATGCCGGGGAGCTGTTTTTT	CASSPPYAGELFF
TRBV9	TRBJ2-7	TRBD1	few	TGTGCCAGCAGCGGCCGGGACAGGGGCGGTGAGCAGTACTTC	CASSGRDRGGEQYF
TRBV9	TRBJ2-7	TRBD1	NA	TGTGCCAGCTTCCCGGGACAGGGATCGGCCGAGCAGTACTTC	CASFPGQGSAEQYF
TRBV9	TRBJ2-1	NA	NA	TGTGCCAGCAGCGTAGTAGCTCACACCTACAATGAGCAGTTCTTC	CASSVVAHTYNEQFF
TRBV5-6	TRBJ2-7	NA	NA	TGTGCCAGCAGCTTGATTGACGAGCAGTACTTC	CASSLIDEQYF
TRBV7-8	TRBJ2-1	TRBD1	NA	TGTGCCAGCAGCTTCTGGACAGGGCAGGTCAATGAGCAGTTCTTC	CASSFWTGQVNEQFF
TRBV7-9	TRBJ1-2	NA	NA	TGTGCCAGCAGCTCGGAACCGGGCCGGTCGTCTAACTATGGCTACACCTTC	CASSSEPGRSSNYGYTF
TRBV6-5	TRBJ1-5	TRBD1	NA	TGTGCCAGCAGTCAGGGGGGAAGCAATCAGCCCCAGCATTTT	CASSQGGSNQPQHF
TRBV6-1	TRBJ2-7	NA	NA	TGTGCCAGCCCAAGAGGCTACGAGCAGTACTTC	CASPRGYEQYF
TRBV30	TRBJ1-4	NA	few	TGTGCCTGGAAAAGGGACAACTTTAATGAAAAACTGTTTTTT	CAWKRDNFNEKLFF
TRBV9	TRBJ1-2	NA	NA	TGTGCCAGCAGCGTAGCTGGGGGGCTAGGAGGCTACACCTTC	CASSVAGGLGGYTF
TRBV5-1	TRBJ2-7	TRBD2	NA	TGCGCCAGCAGCGCAAGCGGGGGGGCCTACGAGCAGTACTTC	CASSASGGAYEQYF